What follows are 32 T cell receptor beta chains derived from one specimen sequenced in a study of T cells after yellow fever vaccination. Each CDR3 protein gets one entry after TCRdb re-called the 5' RACE reads with MiXCR. The sample shows 250,000 to 300,000 distinct CDR3 sequences, roughly 5% of them seen only once. This specimen was CD4+ T cells sorted from PBMCs, taken on the day of the yellow fever booster vaccination. The receptors were gathered from a man younger than 35 who received the YFV17D yellow fever vaccine.

In its sample, this clonotype was seen many times. This sequence joins TRBV4-3 and TRBJ2-4, with 11 bases matching TRBD1. The germline V gene encodes CDR1 LGHNA and CDR2 YSLEER. Trimming took 1 base from V and 2 from J; bases not matched to a gene: 7. This CDR3 contains 18 residues. DNA for the CDR3: TGCGCCAGCAGCCAAGCCCGGACAGGGGGCTGGTCCAAAAACATTCAGTACTTC. It is translated as CASSQARTGGWSKNIQYF.

This clonotype was detected many times. This chain's CDR3 is CASSYGASTDTQYF. The CDR3 bases are TGTGCCAGCAGTTACGGGGCTAGCACAGATACGCAGTATTTT. The chain employs TRBV12-3 or TRBV12-4 and TRBJ2-3; the D gene could be TRBD1 or TRBD2 (5 bases each). V dropped 4 bases and J dropped 0 bases, with 8 bases sitting between them. CDR3 length: 14 amino acids.

This clonotype was seen more than once but under ten times. V gene TRBV25-1 combines with J gene TRBJ2-7; 7 bases align to TRBD2. The CDR3 is 15 amino acids. V dropped 3 bases and J dropped 2; count of bases not matched to a gene: 7. CDR1 and CDR2 (germline): MGHDK, SYGVNS. The CDR3 region is CASSDPSGSTYEQYF. CDR3 coding DNA: TGTGCCAGCAGTGACCCTAGCGGTTCGACCTACGAGCAGTACTTC.

This clonotype was detected a few times. The chain is built from TRBV7-8 and TRBJ2-5, with TRBD2 matching over 11 bases. The CDR3 is 14 residues long. Germline CDR1 SGHVS, CDR2 FQNEAQ. V lost 5 bases and J lost 6; bases outside the gene matches: 5. CDR3 bases: TGTGCCAGCAGCGTCGGGACTAGCGGTCAGACCCAGTACTTC. This sequence encodes CASSVGTSGQTQYF.

This clonotype has a handful of counts. The chain combines TRBV9 with TRBJ2-2; D remains ambiguous. The CDR3 is 13 amino acids. V shed 8 bases and J shed 1 base, with 9 bases lying between them. The germline CDR1 and CDR2 sequences are SGDLS and YYNGEE. The CDR3 loop is CASGALNTGELFF. The CDR3 DNA sequence: TGTGCCAGTGGCGCACTGAACACCGGGGAGCTGTTTTTT.

This clonotype is medium-sized by share. The chain uses TRBV10-3 and TRBJ2-7; D tentatively reads TRBD1 or TRBD2 (5 bases each). CDR3 length equals 14 residues. V lost 3 bases to trimming and J lost 6 bases, with 15 bases between them. The germline CDR1 and CDR2 sequences are ENHRY and SYGVKD. The CDR3 DNA follows: TGTGCCATCAGTGACACTAAGGGACGGATCGAGCAGTACTTC. Translation gives CAISDTKGRIEQYF.

This chain joins TRBV28 and TRBJ1-1; D is undetermined. The CDR3 totals 15 residues. CDR1 MDHEN and CDR2 SYDVKM come from the germline V gene. The ends were cut back, 5 bases at V and 3 bases at J, with 16 bases in the middle. The CDR3 nucleotides are TGTGCCAGCAGTCTCCCCACCCAGCAATACACTGAAGCTTTCTTT. Translation gives CASSLPTQQYTEAFF.

The CDR3 spells CASSFLAGDPYEQYF. CDR3 DNA: TGTGCCAGCAGCTTCCTAGCGGGCGATCCCTACGAGCAGTACTTC. This chain joins TRBV5-4 and TRBJ2-7, with 8 nucleotides matching TRBD2. The germline gives CDR1 SGHNT, CDR2 YYREEE (reference sequence). The CDR3 totals 15 residues. V lost 2 bases, J lost 2 bases, and 6 bases stayed unmatched.

At least ten counts were recorded for this clonotype. The V and J genes are TRBV20-1 and TRBJ2-4; maybe TRBD2 (7 bases). Germline values: CDR1 DFQATT, CDR2 SNEGSKA (reference sequence). V shed 3 bases and J shed 8 bases, with 17 bases lying between them. The CDR3 is made up of 14 amino acids. The CDR3 here is CSASGGGGFDIQYF. CDR3 DNA sequence: TGCAGTGCTAGTGGAGGGGGGGGCTTTGACATTCAGTACTTC.

This chain joins TRBV28 and TRBJ2-3; TRBD2 agrees at 11 bases. CDR1 and CDR2 (germline): MDHEN, SYDVKM. V was pared by 7 bases and J by 5 bases, with 5 bases of the junction left unmatched. There are 14 residues in the CDR3. The DNA for the CDR3 is TGTGCCAGCATGACTAGCGGGGCGGGAGATACGCAGTATTTT. The encoded protein is CASMTSGAGDTQYF.

There are a few counts of this clonotype. CDR3: CASSRGDSNEKLFF. The CDR3 bases are TGTGCCAGCTCCCGGGGGGACAGCAATGAAAAACTGTTTTTT. J is TRBJ1-4 and V is TRBV9; 7 bases map to TRBD1. With V trimmed by 7 bases and J by 5 bases, 8 bases remained unmatched. CDR3 length: 14 residues. The V gene's germline CDR1 is SGDLS and CDR2 YYNGEE.

This clonotype appeared many times. The V gene is TRBV7-3, the J gene TRBJ1-2; 7 positions match TRBD1. V lost 5 bases, J lost 6 bases, and 15 bases stayed unmatched. Per the germline V gene, CDR1 is SGHTA and CDR2 is FQGTGA. The CDR3 spans 16 residues. CDR3 residues: CASSPPTWRGRHGYTF. DNA for the CDR3: TGTGCCAGCAGCCCCCCCACGTGGAGGGGGCGACATGGCTACACCTTC.

The chain employs TRBV28 and TRBJ2-2; D is possibly TRBD2 (5 bases). The length of the CDR3 is 15 residues. Germline CDR1 reads MDHEN; CDR2 reads SYDVKM. Trimming pared 2 bases from V and 3 bases from J, leaving 10 bases between. The CDR3 nucleotides are TGTGCCAGCAGTTTAGGAGGTCAAGACACCGGGGAGCTGTTTTTT. Encoded protein: CASSLGGQDTGELFF.

The sample holds many counts of this clonotype. J is TRBJ1-1 and V is TRBV3-1, with TRBD1 as a possible D gene (5 bases). The CDR3 totals 14 residues. CDR1 and CDR2 (germline): LGHDT, YNNKEL (reference sequence). V lost 2 bases, J lost 1 base, and 8 bases lay in between. CDR3 in amino acids: CASSQRGGNTEAFF. Written as DNA, the CDR3 is TGTGCCAGCAGCCAAAGGGGTGGGAACACTGAAGCTTTCTTT.

The chain combines TRBV18 with TRBJ1-2; D call uncertain. Trimming removed 3 bases from V and 5 bases from J, with 7 bases in between. Per the germline V gene, CDR1 is KGHSH and CDR2 is LQKENI. The CDR3 runs to 12 residues. The CDR3 DNA reads as TGTGCCAGCTCACCGGACTTTTATGGCTACACCTTC. Translated: CASSPDFYGYTF.

This clonotype appeared a few times. The genes are TRBV6-6 and TRBJ2-1; 7 bases align to TRBD2. The V and J ends lost 3 bases and 0 bases, in that order; junction bases with no gene match: 11. Looked up from germline, CDR1 is MNHNY and CDR2 is SVGAGI (reference sequence). This CDR3 comprises 18 residues. The CDR3 spells CASSYGGVGGSSYNEQFF. The CDR3 nucleotides are TGTGCCAGCAGTTATGGCGGCGTGGGGGGGAGCTCCTACAATGAGCAGTTCTTC.

In this sample, this clonotype turned up many times. This chain uses TRBV5-4 with TRBJ2-3, with D perhaps matching TRBD1 or TRBD2 (6 bases each). Trimming took off 0 bases at V and 4 bases at J, with 9 bases between the two ends. This CDR3 is built from 14 residues. Germline V gene lookup returns CDR1 SGHNT and CDR2 YYREEE (reference sequence). For the CDR3, the DNA is TGTGCCAGCAGCTTGGGGGGGGCTGCAGATACGCAGTATTTT. It is translated as CASSLGGAADTQYF.

This clonotype came up many times. The chain combines TRBV12-3 or TRBV12-4 with TRBJ2-1; 8 positions match TRBD2. J was trimmed by 9 bases and V by 4 bases; bases with no gene match: 11. CDR3 length equals 15 residues. CDR3 nucleotide sequence: TGTGCCAGCAGTTCCACAGCGGGGGCGGTTACTGAGCAGTTCTTC. Translating it yields CASSSTAGAVTEQFF.

The rearrangement joins TRBV6-2 or TRBV6-3 to TRBJ1-1; D gene uncertain. This CDR3 has 14 amino acids. The V end lost 1 base, the J end lost 8 bases, and 14 bases lay between the germline ends. Per the germline V gene, CDR1 is MNHEY and CDR2 is SVGEGT. CDR3 sequence (DNA): TGTGCCAGCAGTTACTACCATACGGGCGGAGAAGCTTTCTTT. Protein sequence: CASSYYHTGGEAFF.

This chain joins TRBV25-1 and TRBJ2-7; D is uncertain. This CDR3 is built from 14 residues. V dropped 5 bases and J dropped 5 bases, with 16 bases sitting between them. The germline gives CDR1 MGHDK, CDR2 SYGVNS. CDR3: CASSPPTQYDEQYF. The CDR3, as DNA: TGTGCCAGCAGTCCTCCCACCCAGTATGACGAGCAGTACTTC.

This clonotype occurred a few times. This chain joins TRBV2 and TRBJ1-2; D uncertain. V lost 4 bases and J 7 bases, leaving 4 bases between the germline ends. CDR1 and CDR2 from the germline V gene are SNHLY and FYNNEI. CDR3 length: 10 amino acids. This CDR3 is CASSVLGYTF. CDR3 bases: TGTGCCAGCAGTGTACTTGGCTACACCTTC. The entire variable domain, with the rest obtained from reference TRBV2 and TRBJ1-2, is as follows: EPEVTQTPSHQVTQMGQEVILRCVPISNHLYFYWYRQILGQKVEFLVSFYNNEISEKSEIFDDQFSVERPDGSNFTLKIRSTKLEDSAMYFCASSVLGYTFGSGTRLTVV.

This clonotype has ten or more counts. This rearrangement joins TRBV5-1 to TRBJ1-6; D gene ambiguous. The CDR3 contains 16 residues. Germline V gene sequence: CDR1 SGHRS, CDR2 YFSETQ. V gave up 0 bases and J gave up 9 bases, with 16 bases separating them. The CDR3 region is CASSLVGAGSISPLHF. CDR3 coding DNA: TGCGCCAGCAGCTTGGTAGGTGCAGGTAGCATTTCACCCCTCCACTTT. Drawing the rest from reference TRBV5-1 and TRBJ1-6, the complete variable domain is KAGVTQTPRYLIKTRGQQVTLSCSPISGHRSVSWYQQTPGQGLQFLFEYFSETQRNKGNFPGRFSGRQFSNSRSEMNVSTLELGDSALYLCASSLVGAGSISPLHFGNGTRLTVT.

V is TRBV6-2 or TRBV6-3 and J is TRBJ2-7; 12 bases fit TRBD1. CDR3 length: 15 amino acids. The V and J ends lost 6 bases and 2 bases, in that order; junction bases with no gene match: 5. Germline CDR1 MNHEY, CDR2 SVGEGT. CDR3 sequence: CASRVGQGATYEQYF. CDR3 DNA sequence: TGTGCCAGCAGGGTGGGACAGGGGGCGACCTACGAGCAGTACTTC.

DNA of the CDR3: TGTGCCAGCAGTTTTAGGCGGTCTAGCATCACAGATACGCAGTATTTT. Its translation is CASSFRRSSITDTQYF. J is TRBJ2-3 and V is TRBV12-3 or TRBV12-4; a possible D gene is TRBD2 (5 bases). The V and J ends lost 3 bases and 2 bases respectively, with 15 bases between them. This CDR3 contains 16 residues.

The V call is TRBV20-1, the J call TRBJ2-2; 10 bases match TRBD1. Germline values: CDR1 DFQATT, CDR2 SNEGSKA (reference sequence). The trim removed 3 bases at V and 4 bases at J, leaving 11 bases unmatched. CDR3 length equals 17 residues. This CDR3 is CSASTWSGTGVTGELFF. In nucleotides, the CDR3 is TGCAGTGCTAGCACGTGGTCGGGGACAGGGGTCACCGGGGAGCTGTTTTTT.

This chain joins TRBV11-1 and TRBJ2-5; 9 bases match TRBD2. This CDR3 is 17 amino acids long. Germline V gene data show CDR1 as SGHAT and CDR2 as FQDESV (reference sequence). The V gene end was trimmed by 3 bases and the J gene end by 7 bases; junction bases not matched to a gene: 15. CDR3 nucleotide sequence: TGTGCCAGCAGCTTTACGGGACTAGCAGTTGATTTGGGGACCCAGTACTTC. Residues: CASSFTGLAVDLGTQYF.

The sample holds a few counts of this clonotype. The rearrangement links TRBV6-5 to TRBJ2-6; TRBD1 might be the D (6 bases). This CDR3 is built from 16 residues. The germline gives CDR1 MNHEY, CDR2 SVGAGI. Trimming took 9 bases from V and 2 from J, leaving 17 bases between them. The CDR3 DNA sequence: TGTGCCAGTGGGCCGGGCAGGGGTACTGGGGCCAACGTCCTGACTTTC. This gives the protein CASGPGRGTGANVLTF.

This sequence joins TRBV6-5 and TRBJ1-6; a possible D gene is TRBD1 (6 bases). Per the germline V gene, CDR1 is MNHEY and CDR2 is SVGAGI. The CDR3 covers 19 residues. V was trimmed by 5 bases and J by 0 bases, leaving 20 bases between them. The CDR3 protein is CASSPDRRGYSSYNSPLHF. The CDR3 DNA reads as TGTGCCAGCAGTCCCGACAGGAGGGGATATAGCTCCTATAATTCACCCCTCCACTTT.

This clonotype was observed a few times. The J gene is TRBJ2-1, the V gene TRBV7-3; perhaps TRBD2 as D (6 bases). The CDR3 has 14 amino acids. CDR1 SGHTA and CDR2 FQGTGA come from the germline V gene. V was trimmed by 4 bases and J by 7 bases, leaving 14 bases between them. The CDR3 region is CASSSRGAVNEQFF. As DNA, the CDR3 is TGTGCCAGCAGCTCCCGCGGGGCAGTAAATGAGCAGTTCTTC.

The V call is TRBV29-1, the J call TRBJ2-5; D possibly matches TRBD1 or TRBD2 (5 bases each). The CDR3 consists of 11 residues. Trimming pared 4 bases from V and 7 bases from J, leaving 10 bases between. Looked up from germline, CDR1 is SQVTM and CDR2 is ANQGSEA. The DNA of the CDR3 is TGCAGCGTTGGAGGGGTCGGGACCCAGTACTTC. This codes for CSVGGVGTQYF.

Ten or more counts support this clonotype. The chain joins TRBV5-1 to TRBJ1-2; a weak D match, TRBD1 (5 bases). The CDR3 loop spans 13 amino acids. Germline CDR1 and CDR2: SGHRS and YFSETQ. V shed 0 bases and J shed 5 bases, with 8 bases lying between them. CDR3 bases: TGCGCCAGCAGCTTGGGGGGACGGTATGGCTACACCTTC. Encoded protein: CASSLGGRYGYTF. Full variable domain (missing parts from reference TRBV5-1 and TRBJ1-2): KAGVTQTPRYLIKTRGQQVTLSCSPISGHRSVSWYQQTPGQGLQFLFEYFSETQRNKGNFPGRFSGRQFSNSRSEMNVSTLELGDSALYLCASSLGGRYGYTFGSGTRLTVV.

This clonotype has a count of ten or more. The chain joins TRBV7-9 to TRBJ1-5; TRBD1 matches 7 bases. The germline gives CDR1 SEHNR, CDR2 FQNEAQ (reference sequence). This CDR3 has 14 residues. With 3 bases clipped from V and 6 bases from J, the junction kept 5 bases outside the gene matches. This CDR3 is CASSLGQGGQPQHF. In DNA form, the CDR3 reads TGTGCCAGCAGCTTGGGGCAGGGGGGTCAGCCCCAGCATTTT.